This entry lists 32 T cell receptor beta chains sequenced from one sample in a study of PD-L1 blockade in urothelial cancer. The time point: pretreatment peripheral blood. TCRdb's copy holds only in-frame clones and misses some; the assay was immunoSEQ multiplex PCR. The sample carries around 43,000 clones, about 88% recorded once. This sample comprised PBMCs, obtained around atezolizumab (anti-PD-L1) treatment. These receptors were collected from a donor over 35 with urothelial cancer.

This chain links TRBV11-3 with TRBJ1-5; D may be TRBD1 (5 bases). In germline, CDR1 is SGHNT, CDR2 YENEEA. This CDR3 has 14 residues. The ends were cut back, 5 bases at V and 3 bases at J, with 11 bases in the middle. CDR3 in amino acids: CASSRGGDNQPQHF. CDR3 nucleotide sequence: TGTGCCAGCAGCCGGGGGGGGGACAATCAGCCCCAGCATTTT.

V is TRBV9 and J is TRBJ2-4; TRBD2 matches 10 bases. The CDR3 has 19 amino acids. CDR1 is SGDLS and CDR2 is YYNGEE in the germline V gene. The ends lost 0 bases at V and 5 bases at J; junction bases unmatched: 14. CDR3 sequence (DNA): TGTGCCAGCAGCGTAGGAGGGGCGGCTAGCGGGAGTTTCCAAAACATTCAGTACTTC. Protein product: CASSVGGAASGSFQNIQYF.

The chain combines TRBV11-1 with TRBJ2-1; 11 positions agree with TRBD2. Germline V CDR1 and CDR2: SGHAT, FQDESV (reference sequence). Trimming at V came to 8 bases and at J to 4 bases, leaving 7 bases not matched to a gene. This CDR3 has 15 residues. The CDR3 sequence is CASSSGRPPYNEQFF. Here the CDR3 DNA reads TGTGCCAGCTCTAGCGGGAGGCCCCCATACAATGAGCAGTTCTTC.

J is TRBJ1-4 and V is TRBV28, with 7 positions matching TRBD1. Per the germline V gene, CDR1 is MDHEN and CDR2 is SYDVKM. Germline trimming cut 1 base from V and 2 bases from J; bases unmatched to any gene: 7. CDR3 length: 17 amino acids. The CDR3 protein is CASSLSGGLGTNEKLFF. The CDR3 DNA sequence: TGTGCCAGCAGTTTATCAGGGGGGTTGGGGACTAATGAAAAACTGTTTTTT.

The genes are TRBV6-1 and TRBJ2-7, with 7 bases fitting TRBD1. CDR3 length: 13 amino acids. The V gene's germline CDR1 is MNHNS and CDR2 SASEGT. The V and J ends lost 6 bases and 5 bases, in that order; junction bases with no gene match: 7. CDR3 residues: CASRRTGVDEQYF. The DNA of the CDR3 is TGTGCCAGCAGAAGGACAGGCGTGGACGAGCAGTACTTC.

The chain uses TRBV2 and TRBJ2-1; 7 bases are shared with TRBD2. CDR1 is SNHLY and CDR2 is FYNNEI in the germline V gene. V was clipped by 6 bases and J by 2 bases; unmatched bases: 7. The CDR3 is 15 amino acids. The CDR3 region has the DNA TGTGCCAGCAGCACCCTGGCGGGAGCCTACAATGAGCAGTTCTTC. Residues: CASSTLAGAYNEQFF.

The chain is built from TRBV7-3 and TRBJ1-3; tentatively, D is TRBD1 (6 bases). The CDR3 sequence is 14 residues long. V dropped 7 bases and J dropped 4 bases, with 14 bases sitting between them. Germline V gives CDR1 SGHTA, CDR2 FQGTGA. The CDR3 bases are TGTGCCAGCACCCTGGACAGCTCGGGAAACACCATATATTTT. This translates into CASTLDSSGNTIYF.

The genes are TRBV18 and TRBJ1-3, with 10 positions matching TRBD1. V was pared by 3 bases and J by 4 bases, with 6 bases of the junction left unmatched. The CDR3 consists of 16 residues. Germline V CDR1 and CDR2: KGHSH, LQKENI. The CDR3 sequence: CASSPAGTGVGNTIYF. In nucleotides, the CDR3 is TGTGCCAGCTCACCGGCCGGGACAGGGGTCGGAAACACCATATATTTT.

This chain uses TRBV7-6 with TRBJ2-7, with 9 bases lining up with TRBD1. Germline V CDR1 and CDR2: SGHVS, FNYEAQ. The CDR3 consists of 15 residues. V lost 5 bases, J lost 6 bases, and 11 bases stayed unmatched. CDR3 sequence: CASSLGQGGGGEQYF. The CDR3 nucleotides are TGTGCCAGCAGCCTGGGACAGGGAGGGGGGGGCGAGCAGTACTTC. Full variable domain (missing parts from reference TRBV7-6 and TRBJ2-7): GAGVSQSPRYKVTKRGQDVALRCDPISGHVSLYWYRQALGQGPEFLTYFNYEAQQDKSGLPNDRFSAERPEGSISTLTIQRTEQRDSAMYRCASSLGQGGGGEQYFGPGTRLTVT.

CDR3 bases: TGTGCCACCGGGTTTGTGGGCACTGAAGCTTTCTTT. Translation gives CATGFVGTEAFF. The chain uses TRBV7-9 and TRBJ1-1; the D is unclear. Germline loops: CDR1 SEHNR, CDR2 FQNEAQ (reference sequence). V was clipped by 10 bases and J by 4 bases, with 13 bases between them. The CDR3 sequence is 12 residues long.

CDR3 nucleotide sequence: TGTGCCAGCAGTTCCCCCCGGGTGTTCGCTGAAGCTTTCTTT. This encodes CASSSPRVFAEAFF. The rearrangement uses TRBV27 and TRBJ1-1; no clear D. The CDR3 loop spans 14 amino acids. Germline V gene data show CDR1 as MNHEY and CDR2 as SMNVEV (reference sequence). V was shortened by 4 bases and J by 6 bases, with 15 bases between the two germline ends.

V usage is TRBV18 and J usage is TRBJ1-5, with D tentatively TRBD1 (5 bases). Germline CDR1 and CDR2: KGHSH and LQKENI. The CDR3 spans 16 residues. Trimming pared 6 bases from V and 3 bases from J, leaving 18 bases between. The CDR3: CASSPPGQGFNQPQHF. The DNA for the CDR3 is TGTGCCAGCTCTCCCCCCGGCCAGGGCTTCAATCAGCCCCAGCATTTT.

The rearrangement joins TRBV2 to TRBJ2-4; D perhaps matches TRBD1 (5 bases). This CDR3 has 16 amino acids. Looked up from germline, CDR1 is SNHLY and CDR2 is FYNNEI. V shed 2 bases and J shed 1 base, with 12 bases lying between them. CDR3 sequence reads: CASSESAGFAKNIQYF. The CDR3 coding sequence is TGTGCCAGCAGTGAAAGCGCAGGGTTTGCCAAAAACATTCAGTACTTC.

This rearrangement joins TRBV2 to TRBJ1-2, with unresolved D. Trimming cost V 6 bases and J 4 bases, with 15 bases left between them. Germline V gene lookup returns CDR1 SNHLY and CDR2 FYNNEI. This CDR3 has 14 amino acids. CDR3 sequence (DNA): TGTGCCAGCAGCAACACCGGTCGGGGCTATGGCTACACCTTC. It codes for CASSNTGRGYGYTF.

In this sample, this clone turned up once. V gene TRBV10-2 combines with J gene TRBJ1-2, with D maybe TRBD1 (6 bases). This CDR3 contains 14 residues. Deletions cut 2 bases from V and 4 bases from J, with 11 bases between. Per the germline V gene, CDR1 is WSHSY and CDR2 is SAAADI. CDR3 loop: CASSEARGSYGYTF. The CDR3 DNA reads TGCGCCAGCAGTGAGGCCAGGGGTAGCTATGGCTACACCTTC.

This chain links TRBV5-4 with TRBJ2-5; the match to TRBD1 covers 7 bases. This CDR3 comprises 13 residues. The germline V gene encodes CDR1 SGHNT and CDR2 YYREEE (reference sequence). Germline trimming cut 4 bases from V and 5 bases from J; bases unmatched to any gene: 5. The CDR3 protein is CASSAGQVETQYF. CDR3 nucleotide sequence: TGTGCCAGCAGCGCCGGACAGGTGGAGACCCAGTACTTC. Full variable domain (missing parts from reference TRBV5-4 and TRBJ2-5): ETGVTQSPTHLIKTRGQQVTLRCSSQSGHNTVSWYQQALGQGPQFIFQYYREEENGRGNFPPRFSGLQFPNYSSELNVNALELDDSALYLCASSAGQVETQYFGPGTRLLVL.

V and J are TRBV6-1 and TRBJ2-3; 9 nucleotides match TRBD1. The trim removed 2 bases at V and 10 bases at J, leaving 13 bases unmatched. This CDR3 contains 16 residues. CDR1 MNHNS and CDR2 SASEGT come from the germline V gene. Written as DNA, the CDR3 is TGTGCCAGCAGTGAACTCGAAACCGGGACAGGGTCCTCGCAGTATTTT. It is translated as CASSELETGTGSSQYF.

This chain joins TRBV5-4 and TRBJ1-3; D possibly corresponds to TRBD1 (5 bases). V lost 2 bases and J 4 bases, leaving 7 bases between the germline ends. This CDR3 spans 13 amino acids. Germline CDR1 reads SGHNT; CDR2 reads YYREEE (reference sequence). DNA for the CDR3: TGTGCCAGCAGCTTTGGGGCGGGAAACACCATATATTTT. This sequence encodes CASSFGAGNTIYF. Drawing the rest from reference TRBV5-4 and TRBJ1-3, the complete variable domain is ETGVTQSPTHLIKTRGQQVTLRCSSQSGHNTVSWYQQALGQGPQFIFQYYREEENGRGNFPPRFSGLQFPNYSSELNVNALELDDSALYLCASSFGAGNTIYFGEGSWLTVV.

The rearrangement links TRBV4-3 to TRBJ1-2; D perhaps matches TRBD1 (5 bases). Germline CDR1 is LGHNA and CDR2 is YSLEER. The CDR3 runs to 13 residues. The V end was cut by 7 bases, the J end by 4 bases, with 13 bases between. CDR3 region: CASTPAGGYGYTF. CDR3 DNA: TGCGCCAGCACCCCCGCGGGGGGCTATGGCTACACCTTC.

This clone was picked up one time. The chain uses TRBV2 and TRBJ1-5; TRBD1 aligns across 7 bases. V dropped 4 bases and J dropped 6; count of bases not matched to a gene: 9. This CDR3 region has 15 residues. CDR1 and CDR2 (germline): SNHLY, FYNNEI. CDR3 loop: CASSADRVSGQPQHF. The CDR3 DNA sequence: TGTGCCAGCAGTGCCGACAGGGTGAGCGGTCAGCCCCAGCATTTT.

J is TRBJ1-5 and V is TRBV10-3; 8 bases match TRBD1. Germline CDR1 is ENHRY and CDR2 is SYGVKD. V lost 10 bases, J lost 8 bases, and 16 bases stayed unmatched. The CDR3 has 15 residues. DNA for the CDR3: TGTGCCACGAAGAGGCCGGACAGGGAGGCCGAGCCCCAGCATTTT. It translates to CATKRPDREAEPQHF.

V is TRBV7-8 and J is TRBJ2-7; 13 nucleotides match TRBD2. The V gene's germline CDR1 is SGHVS and CDR2 FQNEAQ. The J segment lost 6 bases and the V segment lost 5 bases, leaving 4 bases of the junction unmatched. This CDR3 region has 14 residues. CDR3 sequence reads: CASSPGLAGVEQYF. In DNA, the CDR3 is TGTGCCAGCAGCCCCGGACTAGCGGGAGTCGAGCAGTACTTC. Full variable domain (rest looked up from reference TRBV7-8 and TRBJ2-7): GAGVSQSPRYKVAKRGQDVALRCDPISGHVSLFWYQQALGQGPEFLTYFQNEAQLDKSGLPSDRFFAERPEGSVSTLKIQRTQQEDSAVYLCASSPGLAGVEQYFGPGTRLTVT.

This rearrangement joins TRBV7-6 to TRBJ2-7; D may be TRBD1 (6 bases). The CDR3 sequence is 13 residues long. Germline V gene sequence: CDR1 SGHVS, CDR2 FNYEAQ. The V and J ends lost 0 bases and 7 bases respectively, with 10 bases between them. CDR3 sequence: CASSLAGAGEQYF. The CDR3 nucleotides read TGTGCCAGCAGCTTAGCGGGGGCCGGGGAGCAGTACTTC. The complete variable domain, with remaining parts taken from reference TRBV7-6 and TRBJ2-7, reads GAGVSQSPRYKVTKRGQDVALRCDPISGHVSLYWYRQALGQGPEFLTYFNYEAQQDKSGLPNDRFSAERPEGSISTLTIQRTEQRDSAMYRCASSLAGAGEQYFGPGTRLTVT.

This chain uses TRBV4-3 with TRBJ2-7, with TRBD1 matching over 10 bases. J lost 6 bases, V lost 0 bases, and 8 bases had no gene match. The germline V gene encodes CDR1 LGHNA and CDR2 YSLEER. The CDR3 loop spans 16 amino acids. The CDR3 region is CASSQDPGTGVREQYF. CDR3 nucleotides: TGCGCCAGCAGCCAAGACCCCGGGACAGGGGTCCGCGAGCAGTACTTC.

On this clone: In the same sample, other DNA sequences code for this CDR3. The V and J genes are TRBV9 and TRBJ2-7; D may be TRBD2 (7 bases). The germline V gene encodes CDR1 SGDLS and CDR2 YYNGEE. The CDR3 consists of 14 residues. Trimming took off 0 bases at V and 2 bases at J, with 9 bases between the two ends. CDR3 coding DNA: TGTGCCAGCAGCGTAGGGGGGGGCACCTACGAGCAGTACTTC. Protein: CASSVGGGTYEQYF.

The J gene is TRBJ2-3, the V gene TRBV7-6; a possible D gene is TRBD2 (6 bases). This CDR3 region has 16 residues. CDR1 is SGHVS and CDR2 is FNYEAQ in the germline V gene. V was shortened by 1 base and J by 1 base, with 12 bases between the two germline ends. CDR3 sequence (DNA): TGTGCCAGCAGCTTAGTCCTCGGGGGTCGCACAGATACGCAGTATTTT. It translates to CASSLVLGGRTDTQYF. Together with reference TRBV7-6 and TRBJ2-3, the CDR3 gives the full variable domain: GAGVSQSPRYKVTKRGQDVALRCDPISGHVSLYWYRQALGQGPEFLTYFNYEAQQDKSGLPNDRFSAERPEGSISTLTIQRTEQRDSAMYRCASSLVLGGRTDTQYFGPGTRLTVL.

The V call is TRBV9, the J call TRBJ1-3; tentative D call: TRBD1 (5 bases). The germline CDR1 and CDR2 sequences are SGDLS and YYNGEE. V lost 0 bases and J 2 bases, leaving 9 bases between the germline ends. The CDR3 covers 15 residues. CDR3 in DNA: TGTGCCAGCAGCGTAGCAGGGATCGCTGGAAACACCATATATTTT. Its protein product is CASSVAGIAGNTIYF. Based on the CDR3 plus reference TRBV9 and TRBJ1-3, the full variable domain is DSGVTQTPKHLITATGQRVTLRCSPRSGDLSVYWYQQSLDQGLQFLIQYYNGEERAKGNILERFSAQQFPDLHSELNLSSLELGDSALYFCASSVAGIAGNTIYFGEGSWLTVV.

The rearrangement links TRBV2 to TRBJ2-3; perhaps TRBD1 as D (5 bases). In germline, CDR1 is SNHLY, CDR2 FYNNEI. The V and J ends lost 4 bases and 1 base respectively, with 9 bases between them. The CDR3 runs 14 residues. The CDR3 loop reads CASSGRQRTDTQYF. The DNA of the CDR3 is TGTGCCAGCAGTGGCAGACAGCGCACAGATACGCAGTATTTT. Together with reference TRBV2 and TRBJ2-3, the CDR3 gives the full variable domain: EPEVTQTPSHQVTQMGQEVILRCVPISNHLYFYWYRQILGQKVEFLVSFYNNEISEKSEIFDDQFSVERPDGSNFTLKIRSTKLEDSAMYFCASSGRQRTDTQYFGPGTRLTVL.

This sequence joins TRBV2 and TRBJ2-7, with TRBD2 matching 9 bases. V trimming: 6 bases; J trimming: 7 bases; junction bases outside the gene matches: 7. The CDR3 totals 13 residues. Germline lookup yields CDR1 SNHLY and CDR2 FYNNEI. CDR3 DNA sequence: TGTGCCAGCAGGTTTAGCGGGAGTGGGGAGCAGTACTTC. Amino acid sequence: CASRFSGSGEQYF. The variable domain in full, with the rest retrieved from reference TRBV2 and TRBJ2-7, is EPEVTQTPSHQVTQMGQEVILRCVPISNHLYFYWYRQILGQKVEFLVSFYNNEISEKSEIFDDQFSVERPDGSNFTLKIRSTKLEDSAMYFCASRFSGSGEQYFGPGTRLTVT.

The chain is built from TRBV30 and TRBJ2-5; D is possibly TRBD2 (5 bases). V lost 1 base to trimming and J lost 7 bases, with 13 bases between them. The germline V gene has CDR1 GTSNPN and CDR2 SVGIG (reference sequence). This CDR3 region has 13 residues. The CDR3 spells CAWSGVPAGTQYF. For the CDR3, the DNA is TGTGCCTGGAGTGGTGTCCCTGCGGGGACCCAGTACTTC.

V is TRBV27 and J is TRBJ2-7, with 8 positions matching TRBD2. With V trimmed by 1 base and J by 4 bases, 3 bases remained unmatched. Germline CDR1 MNHEY, CDR2 SMNVEV (reference sequence). CDR3 length: 14 residues. CDR3 region: CASSLFPSGYEQYF. The CDR3 nucleotides are TGTGCCAGCAGTTTATTCCCTAGCGGGTACGAGCAGTACTTC.

CDR3 nucleotide sequence: TGTGCCAGCAGCGTAGACTGGTCGGATACGCAGTATTTT. Translating gives CASSVDWSDTQYF. The rearrangement joins TRBV9 to TRBJ2-3; D not resolved. CDR1 and CDR2 from the germline V gene are SGDLS and YYNGEE. V lost 0 bases and J 6 bases, leaving 8 bases between the germline ends. This CDR3 comprises 13 residues. Combining the CDR3 with reference TRBV9 and TRBJ2-3 gives the whole variable domain DSGVTQTPKHLITATGQRVTLRCSPRSGDLSVYWYQQSLDQGLQFLIQYYNGEERAKGNILERFSAQQFPDLHSELNLSSLELGDSALYFCASSVDWSDTQYFGPGTRLTVL.